This T cell receptor (beta chain) was sequenced in a study of T-cell reconstitution after alpha-beta-depleted transplantation in children. Deletions cut 5 bases from V and 0 bases from J, with 14 bases between. CDR1 is MNHNS and CDR2 is SASEGT in the germline V gene. The CDR3 has 16 amino acids. General observations from the study: Some patients owed their high day-60 TCRbeta diversity to surviving recipient T cells and thymic progenitors. A year had passed since transplant, and T-cell counts and diversity by then came mostly from newly produced T cells.

This clonotype was found a few times. Its antigen is currently unknown. During its preparation, the TCRbeta library received unique molecular identifiers. A single record per CDR3 protein comes from TCRdb applying MiXCR to the PCR reads. The sample holds a few hundred thousand distinct CDR3 sequences; roughly 25% are singletons and the top ten take roughly 9.7%. The chain employs TRBV6-1 and TRBJ2-1; D may be TRBD1 or TRBD2 (5 bases each). This clonotype was sampled from a male patient aged 5 to 17 who had a stem cell transplant for acute lymphoblastic leukemia, so the T cells may come from the graft donor. The material sequenced was PBMCs, mostly from graft donor cells, taken 180 days after TCRalphabeta/CD19-depleted stem cell transplant. CDR3 in amino acids: CASSPLWGSSYNEQFF. DNA for the CDR3: TGTGCCAGCAGTCCCCTTTGGGGGAGCTCCTACAATGAGCAGTTCTTC.